The following is a T cell receptor beta chain sequence with its context. What it recognizes is unknown. The PCR contained 60 Vbeta and 13 Jbeta primers. In the original analysis: Counted up in a later analysis, unique TCR beta chains came to some 82 million, with around 11 million shared. Here immunoSEQ multiplex PCR was the method, and the copy in TCRdb shows in-frame clones only, minus some. From that table come the V and J calls and clone size; the DNA was used to work out D and trimming. The data show about 120,000 clones, around three quarters seen once. This entry belongs to a study of cytomegalovirus exposure and HLA in healthy donors. General study findings and limits: Most TCR beta V segments were productive about 87% or about 30% of the time in an earlier analysis. Some segments of the V type, notably TRBV6-2 and TRBV6-3, were excluded as indistinguishable. Presence/absence analyses assumed roughly uniform sequencing depth across donors.

This CDR3 has 17 amino acids. Trimming took 2 bases from V and 0 from J; bases not matched to a gene: 5. CDR1 is PRHDT, CDR2 FYEKMQ, per germline (reference sequence). The V gene is TRBV13, the J gene TRBJ2-3; 10 nucleotides agree with TRBD1. Specimen: PBMCs. The TCR sequence derives from a man aged 25-45 years in good health and CMV-seropositive. The CDR3 nucleotides read TGTGCCAGCAGCTTAAAAGGGACAGGGGAAAGCACAGATACGCAGTATTTT. This translates into CASSLKGTGESTDTQYF.